This T cell receptor (beta chain) was captured by sequencing in a study of response to subunit inactivated influenza vaccine. The study, taken as a whole, reports: Few new T cells, the authors suggested, are recruited by each seasonal influenza vaccination.

CDR1 and CDR2 (germline): SGHTA, FQGNSA. The CDR3 has 14 residues. Trimming stripped 3 bases from V and 8 bases from J, with 16 bases between. Note on this clonotype: The target antigen is unknown.

Via MiXCR, TCRdb re-called the RT-PCR reads, giving one row per CDR3 protein. The table records 560,000 or so distinct CDR3 sequences, around 8% of them present only once. The chain links TRBV7-2 to TRBJ2-5; possible D gene TRBD2, 5 bases. The sequence came from a man aged 50-75 years who received an inactivated influenza vaccine. The material sequenced was PBMCs from blood, taken less than 30 months after vaccination. Here the CDR3 DNA reads TGTGCCAGCAGCTTGGGAGAAAGCCTAGGTACCCAGTACTTC. This sequence encodes CASSLGESLGTQYF.